This T cell receptor (beta chain) was sequenced during a study of blood T cell repertoires in COVID-19 (TCRdb year 2020). Concerning the study at large: Collaborator samples came from the United States, Italy and Spain and covered acute and convalescent phases of COVID-19. A de-identified subject ID, COVID-19 status, age in years and sex were almost always included in the sample metadata. Deeply sampled blood TCRbeta repertoires from subjects exposed to, actively infected with, or recovered from COVID-19 were included in the dataset. The repertoires were released in a freely available public database meant as a resource for research on the immune response to SARS-CoV-2. Samples were obtained from the ongoing ImmuneRACE study (first 160 participants) and from 1,254 subjects provided by 6 global collaborators. The prospective study material was composed of cDNA or gDNA derived from T cells, B-cell-depleted T cells, or PBMCs. Where available, HLA class I and class II types were obtained from metadata supplied by the sample provider rather than from assay-based typing.

The trim is 8 bases for V and 8 bases for J, with a gap of 8 bases between the germline ends. The CDR3 holds 11 amino acids from the cysteine to the phenylalanine. Only the CDR3 DNA is retained, 33 bases long and in frame from the first base. In the germline V gene, CDR1 corresponds to KGHDR and CDR2 to SFDVKD. This clone was found once. Its antigen is still unknown. Within one base of it there is no much larger clone, and no base qualities were kept. The immunoSEQ Assay, a bias-controlled multiplex PCR, was used to amplify TCRbeta CDR3 regions from genomic DNA. In the original analysis: Nucleated cell counts per sample were estimated from amplification of reference gene primers within the assay. Sequence reads were collapsed and filtered to measure the absolute abundance of every unique TCRbeta CDR3 rearrangement. Productive Simpson clonality was computed per sample as the square root of Simpson's diversity index over productive rearrangements. In its TCRdb copy, this immuneACCESS table keeps in-frame sequences only and misses some clones. Where compared with another copy, unresolved V genes explain less than half of these, and the others have no known cause. For V, J and clone size, that table is used; D and trimming come from the DNA. This sample is represented by hundreds of thousands of clones; 85% to 90% of them were singletons. More than 3.5% of the sample rests with the top ten.

Participants in the prospective study were aged roughly 18 to 89 years, lived in about two dozen United States geographic areas, and enrolled through a virtual design. Cohort assignment in the prospective study relied on participant-reported clinical history from a screening survey and a study questionnaire. Recovered participants in ImmuneRACE Cohort 3 were defined by two consecutive negative NP/OP PCR tests, clearance by a healthcare professional, or resolution of symptoms. In the prospective study, whole blood, serum and a nasopharyngeal or oropharyngeal swab were collected from each participant by mobile phlebotomists. Prospective study participants could optionally give additional blood draws and questionnaires over a roughly 2-month period. Before DNA extraction, prospective study blood samples were shipped either frozen or at room temperature. What the study reported, not specific to this receptor: Clinical and demographic metadata were provided uncurated, with the amount varying by source and participant.

The TCR originated in a woman under 40 who had recovered from COVID-19. The rearrangement combines TRBV24-1 with TRBJ1-4; no confident D gene assignment can be made. Sequencing was carried out using PBMCs or T cells enriched from blood (not recorded which). DNA sequence: TGTGCCACCACCCGAGCGGAAAAACTGTTTTTT. It codes for CATTRAEKLFF.